These 10 T cell receptor beta chains came from one sample sequenced in a study of CDR3 diversity in severe acne. TCRdb redid the calling of the PCR reads with MiXCR, one entry per CDR3 protein. The sample lists some 85,000 distinct CDR3 sequences; approximately 49% were seen once. Sequenced material: blood. These receptors came from a male donor with severe acne vulgaris.

The rearrangement links TRBV20-1 to TRBJ2-7; 14 nucleotides match TRBD2. The V segment lost 4 bases and the J segment 6 bases; nucleotides outside the gene matches: 2. This CDR3 has 13 residues. CDR1 DFQATT and CDR2 SNEGSKA come from the germline V gene (reference sequence). The DNA for the CDR3 is TGCAGTGCTACCGGACTAGCGGGAGGCGAGCAGTACTTC. This codes for CSATGLAGGEQYF.

This clonotype was seen more than once but under ten times. The chain couples TRBV5-1 to TRBJ2-3; TRBD2 matches 13 bases. The ends lost 4 bases at V and 4 bases at J; junction bases unmatched: 6. The CDR3 totals 16 residues. The germline V gene encodes CDR1 SGHRS and CDR2 YFSETQ. The CDR3 region has the DNA TGCGCCAGCAGCATAGGACTAGCGGGAGCCGCAGATACGCAGTATTTT. Translation gives CASSIGLAGAADTQYF.

CDR3 sequence reads: CASSLVWGFINHWDQETQYF. CDR3 bases: TGTGCCAGCAGCTTAGTATGGGGGTTCATAAACCATTGGGATCAAGAGACCCAGTACTTC. The V call is TRBV11-2, the J call TRBJ2-5; either TRBD1 or TRBD2 may supply D (5 bases each). The CDR3 spans 20 residues. The germline CDR1 and CDR2 sequences are SGHAT and FQNNGV. Trimming removed 1 base at V and 2 bases at J, with 26 bases between.

This clonotype was seen repeatedly, ten times or more. This chain uses TRBV7-9 with TRBJ2-1; no firm D call. Looked up from germline, CDR1 is SEHNR and CDR2 is FQNEAQ (reference sequence). The CDR3 is 12 residues long. With 5 bases removed from V and 0 bases from J, the gap between germline ends came to 2 bases. The CDR3 is CASSLSYNEQFF. The CDR3 region has the DNA TGTGCCAGCAGCCTCTCCTACAATGAGCAGTTCTTC.

The table lists this clonotype with many counts. V gene TRBV19 combines with J gene TRBJ2-7; weak D call: TRBD1 (5 bases). The germline CDR1 and CDR2 sequences are LNHDA and SQIVND (reference sequence). The length of the CDR3 is 13 residues. V was cut by 8 bases and J by 6 bases, with 17 bases left in between. CDR3 loop: CASSSTGNGEQYV. The CDR3 region has the DNA TGTGCCAGTTCGAGTACAGGCAATGGCGAGCAGTACGTC.

The chain links TRBV7-9 to TRBJ1-1; no clear D gene. The CDR3 consists of 11 residues. In germline, CDR1 is SEHNR, CDR2 FQNEAQ (reference sequence). Deletions cut 6 bases from V and 11 bases from J, with 13 bases between. CDR3 coding DNA: TGTGCCAGCAGTGAAACTGGGTTCGCTTTCTTT. Its translation is CASSETGFAFF.

On this clonotype: Being one base from a much bigger clone, this may be a read error. The chain employs TRBV20-1 and TRBJ2-3, with a possible D match to TRBD2 (6 bases). This CDR3 spans 16 amino acids. Germline CDR1 is DFQATT and CDR2 is SNEGSKA (reference sequence). The CDR3 is CSAQSGTEGSPDMQYF. The DNA of the CDR3 is TGCAGTGCTCAGAGTGGGACGGAGGGATCCCCAGATATGCAGTATTTT.

This sequence joins TRBV29-1 and TRBJ2-7; 8 bases fit TRBD1. From germline, CDR1 is SQVTM and CDR2 ANQGSEA. The CDR3 totals 12 residues. V dropped 5 bases and J dropped 5; count of bases not matched to a gene: 5. The CDR3 here is CSVRTDRDEQYF. The CDR3 region has the DNA TGCAGCGTTCGAACGGACAGGGACGAGCAGTACTTC.

V gene TRBV20-1 combines with J gene TRBJ1-3; maybe TRBD1 (6 bases). Looked up from germline, CDR1 is DFQATT and CDR2 is SNEGSKA (reference sequence). V shed 3 bases and J shed 7 bases, with 43 bases lying between them. This CDR3 has 23 amino acids. The CDR3 here is CSASGKPGQGEKLFFSSGNTIYF. CDR3 bases: TGCAGTGCTAGTGGAAAACCGGGACAAGGCGAAAAACTGTTTTTTAGCAGTGGGAACACCATATATTTT.

In this sample, this clonotype turned up a few times. J is TRBJ2-5 and V is TRBV6-1; 9 nucleotides line up with TRBD1. There are 15 residues in the CDR3. The germline gives CDR1 MNHNS, CDR2 SASEGT. J gave up 4 bases and V 3 bases, and 6 bases lay outside the gene matches. The CDR3 coding sequence is TGTGCCAGCAGTGAGCTGGACAGGGGCCTAGAGACCCAGTACTTC. Protein sequence: CASSELDRGLETQYF.